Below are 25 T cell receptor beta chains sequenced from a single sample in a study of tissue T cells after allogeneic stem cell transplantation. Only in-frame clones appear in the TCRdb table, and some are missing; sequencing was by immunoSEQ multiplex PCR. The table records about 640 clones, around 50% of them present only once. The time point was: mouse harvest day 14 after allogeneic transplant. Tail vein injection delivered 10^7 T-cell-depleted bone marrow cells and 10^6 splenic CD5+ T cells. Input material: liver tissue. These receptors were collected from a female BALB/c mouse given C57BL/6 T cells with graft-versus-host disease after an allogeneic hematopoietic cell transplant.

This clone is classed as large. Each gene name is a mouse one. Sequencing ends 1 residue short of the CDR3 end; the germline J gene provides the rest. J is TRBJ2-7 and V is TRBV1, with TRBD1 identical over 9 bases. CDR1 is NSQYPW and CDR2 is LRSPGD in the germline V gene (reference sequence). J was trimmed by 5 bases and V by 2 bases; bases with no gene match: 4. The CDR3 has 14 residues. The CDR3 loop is CTCSARDRGDEQYF. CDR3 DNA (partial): TGCACCTGCAGTGCACGCGACAGGGGGGATGAACAGTAC.

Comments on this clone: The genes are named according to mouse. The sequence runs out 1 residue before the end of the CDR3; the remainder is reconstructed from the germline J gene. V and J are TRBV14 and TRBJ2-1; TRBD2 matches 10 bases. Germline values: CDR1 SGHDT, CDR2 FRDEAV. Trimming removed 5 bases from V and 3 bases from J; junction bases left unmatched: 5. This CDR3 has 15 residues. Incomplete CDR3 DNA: TGTGCCAGCAGCCTCTGGGGGGGCGTCTATGCTGAGCAGTTC. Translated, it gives CASSLWGGVYAEQF. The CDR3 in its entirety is CASSLWGGVYAEQFF.

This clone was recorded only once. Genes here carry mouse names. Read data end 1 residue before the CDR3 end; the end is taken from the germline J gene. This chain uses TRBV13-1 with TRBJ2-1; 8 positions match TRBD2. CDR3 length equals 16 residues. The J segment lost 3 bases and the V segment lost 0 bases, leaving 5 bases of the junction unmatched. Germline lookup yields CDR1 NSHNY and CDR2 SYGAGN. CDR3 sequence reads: CASSDASWGVYAEQFF. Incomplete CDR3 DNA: TGTGCCAGCAGTGATGCAAGCTGGGGGGTCTATGCTGAGCAGTTC.

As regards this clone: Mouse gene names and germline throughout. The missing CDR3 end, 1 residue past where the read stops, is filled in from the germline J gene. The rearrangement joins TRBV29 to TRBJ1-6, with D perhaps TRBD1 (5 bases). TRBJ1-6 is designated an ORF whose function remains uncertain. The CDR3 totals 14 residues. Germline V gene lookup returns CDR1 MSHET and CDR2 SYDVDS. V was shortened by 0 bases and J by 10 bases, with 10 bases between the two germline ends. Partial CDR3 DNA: TGTGCTAGCAGTTTATCGTTGGGGCGGTCGCCCCTCTAC. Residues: CASSLSLGRSPLY. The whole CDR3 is CASSLSLGRSPLYF.

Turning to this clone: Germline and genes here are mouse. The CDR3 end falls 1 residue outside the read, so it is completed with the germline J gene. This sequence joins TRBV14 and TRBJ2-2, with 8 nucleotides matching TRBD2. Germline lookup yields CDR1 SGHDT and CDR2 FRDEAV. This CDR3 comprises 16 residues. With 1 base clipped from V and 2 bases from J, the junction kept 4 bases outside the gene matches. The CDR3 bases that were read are TGTGCCAGCAGTTTCGCGGACTGGGAGAACACCGGGCAGCTCTAC. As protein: CASSFADWENTGQLY. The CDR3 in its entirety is CASSFADWENTGQLYF.

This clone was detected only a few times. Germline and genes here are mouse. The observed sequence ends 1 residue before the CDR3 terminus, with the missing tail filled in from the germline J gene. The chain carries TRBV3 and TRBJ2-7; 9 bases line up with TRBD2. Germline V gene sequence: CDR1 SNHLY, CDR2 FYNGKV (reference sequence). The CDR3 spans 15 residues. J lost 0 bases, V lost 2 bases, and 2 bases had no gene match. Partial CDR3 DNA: TGTGCCAGCAGCTTAACCTGGGGGGGCTCCTATGAACAGTAC. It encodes CASSLTWGGSYEQY. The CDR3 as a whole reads CASSLTWGGSYEQYF.

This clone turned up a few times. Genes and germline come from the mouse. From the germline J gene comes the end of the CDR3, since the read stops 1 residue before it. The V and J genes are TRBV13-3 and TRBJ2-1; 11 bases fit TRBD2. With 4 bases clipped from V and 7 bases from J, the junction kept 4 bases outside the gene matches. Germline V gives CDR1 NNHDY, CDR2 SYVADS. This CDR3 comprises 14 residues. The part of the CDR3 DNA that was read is TGTGCCAGCAGTATACTGGGGGGGCGAGCTGAGCAGTTC. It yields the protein CASSILGGRAEQF. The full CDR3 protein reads CASSILGGRAEQFF.

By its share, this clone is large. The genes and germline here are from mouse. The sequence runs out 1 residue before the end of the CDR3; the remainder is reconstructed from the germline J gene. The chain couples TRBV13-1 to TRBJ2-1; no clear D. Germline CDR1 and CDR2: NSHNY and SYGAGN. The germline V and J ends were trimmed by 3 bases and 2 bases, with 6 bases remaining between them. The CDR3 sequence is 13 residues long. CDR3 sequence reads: CASSGQYYAEQFF. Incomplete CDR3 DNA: TGTGCCAGCAGTGGGCAATACTATGCTGAGCAGTTC.

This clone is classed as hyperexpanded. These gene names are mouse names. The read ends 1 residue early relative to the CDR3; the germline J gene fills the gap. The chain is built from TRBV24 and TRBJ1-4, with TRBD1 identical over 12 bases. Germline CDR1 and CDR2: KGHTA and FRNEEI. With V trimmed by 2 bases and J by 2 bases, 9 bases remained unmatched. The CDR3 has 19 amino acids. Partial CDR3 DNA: TGTGCCAGCAGTCTGAGGAGGGACAGGGGGCCCCCCTCCAACGAAAGATTATTT. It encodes CASSLRRDRGPPSNERLF. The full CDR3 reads CASSLRRDRGPPSNERLFF.

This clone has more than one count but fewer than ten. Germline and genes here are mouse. The sequenced part of the CDR3 DNA is TGTGCTAGCAGTTCGCCAGGGTATGAACAGTAC. Its translation: CASSSPGYEQY. The full CDR3 is CASSSPGYEQYF. J is TRBJ2-7 and V is TRBV29; D is perhaps TRBD1 (5 bases). The read ends 1 residue early relative to the CDR3; the germline J gene fills the gap. The germline V gene has CDR1 MSHET and CDR2 SYDVDS. CDR3 length: 12 amino acids. V dropped 4 bases and J dropped 4 bases, with 8 bases sitting between them.

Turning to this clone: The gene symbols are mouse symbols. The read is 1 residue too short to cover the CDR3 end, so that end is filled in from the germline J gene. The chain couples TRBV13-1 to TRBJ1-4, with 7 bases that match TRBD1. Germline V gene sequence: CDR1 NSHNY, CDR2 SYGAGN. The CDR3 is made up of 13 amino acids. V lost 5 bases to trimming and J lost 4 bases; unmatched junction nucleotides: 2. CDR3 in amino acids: CASRRDSNERLFF. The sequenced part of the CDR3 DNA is TGTGCCAGCAGGCGGGACAGCAACGAAAGATTATTT.

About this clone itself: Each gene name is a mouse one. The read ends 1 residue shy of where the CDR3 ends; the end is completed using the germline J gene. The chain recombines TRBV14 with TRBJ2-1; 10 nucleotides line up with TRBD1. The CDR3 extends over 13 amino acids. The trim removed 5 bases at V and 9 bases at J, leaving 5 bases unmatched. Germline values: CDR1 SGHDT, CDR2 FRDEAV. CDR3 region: CASRDRGRDEQFF. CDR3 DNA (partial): TGTGCCAGCAGAGACAGGGGGCGCGATGAGCAGTTC.

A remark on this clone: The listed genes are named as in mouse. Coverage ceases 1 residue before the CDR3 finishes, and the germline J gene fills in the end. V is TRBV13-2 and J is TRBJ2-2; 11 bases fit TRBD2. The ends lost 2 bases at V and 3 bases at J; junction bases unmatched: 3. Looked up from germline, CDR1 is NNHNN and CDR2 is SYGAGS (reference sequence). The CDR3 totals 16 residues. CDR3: CASGELGGRDTGQLYF. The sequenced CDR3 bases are TGTGCCAGCGGTGAACTGGGGGGGCGCGACACCGGGCAGCTCTAC.

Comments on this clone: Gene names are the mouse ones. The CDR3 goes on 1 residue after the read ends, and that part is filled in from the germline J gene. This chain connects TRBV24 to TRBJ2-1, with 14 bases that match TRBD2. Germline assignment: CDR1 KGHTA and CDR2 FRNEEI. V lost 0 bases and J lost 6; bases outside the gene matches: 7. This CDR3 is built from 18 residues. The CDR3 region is CASSLYKRGLGGLAEQFF. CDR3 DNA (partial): TGTGCCAGCAGTCTGTATAAAAGGGGACTGGGGGGGCTTGCTGAGCAGTTC.

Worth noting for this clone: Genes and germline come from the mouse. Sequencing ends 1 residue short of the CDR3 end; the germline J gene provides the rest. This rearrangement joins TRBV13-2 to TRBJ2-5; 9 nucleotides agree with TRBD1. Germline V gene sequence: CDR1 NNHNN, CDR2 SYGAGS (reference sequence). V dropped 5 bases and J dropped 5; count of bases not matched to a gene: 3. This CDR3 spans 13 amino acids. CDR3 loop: CASGPTGGDTQYF. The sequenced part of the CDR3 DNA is TGTGCCAGCGGACCGACAGGGGGAGACACCCAGTAC.

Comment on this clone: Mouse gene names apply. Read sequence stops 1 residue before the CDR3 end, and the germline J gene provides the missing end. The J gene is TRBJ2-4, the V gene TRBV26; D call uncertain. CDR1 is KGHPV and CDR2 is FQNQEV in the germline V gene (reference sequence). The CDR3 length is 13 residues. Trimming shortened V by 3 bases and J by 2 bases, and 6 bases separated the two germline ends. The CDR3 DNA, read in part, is TGTGCCAGCAGTCTCGGGGATCAAAACACCTTGTAC. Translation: CASSLGDQNTLY. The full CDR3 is CASSLGDQNTLYF.

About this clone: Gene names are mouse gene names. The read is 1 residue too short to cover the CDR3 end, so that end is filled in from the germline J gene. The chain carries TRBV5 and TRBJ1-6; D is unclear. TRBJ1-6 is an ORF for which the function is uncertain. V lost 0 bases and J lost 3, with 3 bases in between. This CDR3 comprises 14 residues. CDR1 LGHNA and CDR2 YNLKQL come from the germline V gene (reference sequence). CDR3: CASSQDSYNSPLYF. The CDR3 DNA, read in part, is TGTGCCAGCAGCCAAGACAGCTATAATTCGCCCCTCTAC.

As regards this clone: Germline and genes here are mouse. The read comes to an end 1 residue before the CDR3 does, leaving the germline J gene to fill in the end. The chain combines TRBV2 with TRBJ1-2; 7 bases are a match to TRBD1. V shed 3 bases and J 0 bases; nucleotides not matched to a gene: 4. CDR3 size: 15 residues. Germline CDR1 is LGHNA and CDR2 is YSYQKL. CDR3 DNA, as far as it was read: TGTGCCAGCAGCCAGCCCGGGACAGCAAACTCCGACTACACC. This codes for CASSQPGTANSDYT. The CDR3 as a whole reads CASSQPGTANSDYTF.

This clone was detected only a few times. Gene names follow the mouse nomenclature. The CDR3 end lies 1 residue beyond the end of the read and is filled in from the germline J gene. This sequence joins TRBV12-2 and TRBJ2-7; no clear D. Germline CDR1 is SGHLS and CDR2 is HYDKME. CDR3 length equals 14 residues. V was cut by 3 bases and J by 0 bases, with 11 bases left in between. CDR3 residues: CASSIRQSSYEQYF. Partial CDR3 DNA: TGTGCCAGCTCTATCCGACAAAGCTCCTATGAACAGTAC.

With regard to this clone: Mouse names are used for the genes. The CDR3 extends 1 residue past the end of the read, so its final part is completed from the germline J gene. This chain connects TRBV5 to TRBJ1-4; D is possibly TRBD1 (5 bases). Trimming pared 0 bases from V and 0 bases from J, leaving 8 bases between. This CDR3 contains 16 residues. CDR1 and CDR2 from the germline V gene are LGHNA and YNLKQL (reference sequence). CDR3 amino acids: CASSQEGQISNERLFF. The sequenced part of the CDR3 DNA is TGTGCCAGCAGCCAAGAGGGGCAAATTTCCAACGAAAGATTATTT.

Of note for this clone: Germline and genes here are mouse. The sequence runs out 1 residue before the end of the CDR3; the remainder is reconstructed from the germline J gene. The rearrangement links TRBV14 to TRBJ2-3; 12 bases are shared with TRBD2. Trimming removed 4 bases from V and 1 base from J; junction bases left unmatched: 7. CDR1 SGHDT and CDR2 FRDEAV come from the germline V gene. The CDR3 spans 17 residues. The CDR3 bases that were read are TGTGCCAGCAGTCCGGACTGGGGGGGGCGCGGTGCAGAAACGCTGTAT. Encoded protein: CASSPDWGGRGAETLY. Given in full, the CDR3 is CASSPDWGGRGAETLYF.

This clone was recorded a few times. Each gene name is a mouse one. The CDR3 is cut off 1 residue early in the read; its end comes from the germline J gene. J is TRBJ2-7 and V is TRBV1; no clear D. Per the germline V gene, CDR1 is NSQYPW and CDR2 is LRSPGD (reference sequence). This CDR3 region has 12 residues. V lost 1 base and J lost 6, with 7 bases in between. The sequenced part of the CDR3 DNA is TGCACCTGCAGTGCAGCGGGGTCTGAACAGTAC. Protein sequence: CTCSAAGSEQY. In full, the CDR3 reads CTCSAAGSEQYF.

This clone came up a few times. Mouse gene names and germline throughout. The CDR3 here is CASSPGHNSDYTF. Partial CDR3 DNA: TGTGCCAGCAGTCCGGGACACAACTCCGACTACACC. The chain recombines TRBV19 with TRBJ1-2, with D perhaps TRBD1 (6 bases). The CDR3 end lies 1 residue beyond the end of the read and is filled in from the germline J gene. CDR1 and CDR2 from the germline V gene are FNHDT and SITEND (reference sequence). The V end lost 4 bases, the J end lost 2 bases, and 9 bases lay between the germline ends. The CDR3 contains 13 residues.

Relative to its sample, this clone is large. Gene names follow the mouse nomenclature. CDR3 region: CASSPNSYEQYF. The sequenced CDR3 bases are TGTGCTAGCAGCCCGAACTCCTATGAACAGTAC. J is TRBJ2-7 and V is TRBV17; D not resolved. With the read ending 1 residue before the CDR3 end, the germline J gene is used to fill in that end. The CDR3 consists of 12 residues. The V end was cut by 6 bases, the J end by 0 bases, with 6 bases between. Per the germline V gene, CDR1 is MNHDT and CDR2 is YYDKIL.

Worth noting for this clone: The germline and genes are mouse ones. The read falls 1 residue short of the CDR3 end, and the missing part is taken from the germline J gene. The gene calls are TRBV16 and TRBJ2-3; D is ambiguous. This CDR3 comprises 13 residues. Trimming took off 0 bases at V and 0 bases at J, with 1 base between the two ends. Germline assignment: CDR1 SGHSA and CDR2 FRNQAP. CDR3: CASSLESAETLYF. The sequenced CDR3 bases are TGTGCAAGCAGCTTAGAAAGTGCAGAAACGCTGTAT.